This record looks at one TCR beta chain sequence and its context. Its target is not known. These data originate in a study of cytomegalovirus exposure and HLA in healthy donors. PCR primers comprised 60 Vbeta and 13 Jbeta primers. Sequenced by immunoSEQ multiplex PCR; TCRdb stores in-frame clones only, minus some. The data contain roughly 90,000 clones, 70% to 85% of them singletons. General study findings and limits: It was approximately 150 TCR beta chains that were listed as cytomegalovirus-associated. Specific recognition of CMV antigens was confirmed in vitro for a few chains (all CMV-associated). Prediction of most subjects' HLA-A and HLA-B alleles by TCR beta sequences was reportedly accurate. Most of the TCR beta V segments (in an earlier analysis) were productive either about 87% or about 30% of the time.

Germline CDR1 MDHEN, CDR2 SYDVKM. Between the trimmed V and J ends, which lost 11 bases and 1 base, there was a span of 17 bases. The CDR3 runs to 14 residues. This TCR was recovered from a man aged 18 to 30 in good health and CMV-seronegative. This chain joins TRBV28 and TRBJ1-1; D gene unclear. The sample consisted of PBMCs. CDR3 region: CASTHAKWNTEAFF. The CDR3 DNA follows: TGTGCCTCAACCCATGCGAAGTGGAACACTGAAGCTTTCTTT. The entire variable domain, with the rest obtained from reference TRBV28 and TRBJ1-1, is as follows: DVKVTQSSRYLVKRTGEKVFLECVQDMDHENMFWYRQDPGLGLRLIYFSYDVKMKEKGDIPEGYSVSREKKERFSLILESASTNQTSMYLCASTHAKWNTEAFFGQGTRLTVV.